Each of the 25 T cell receptor beta chains below was sequenced from the same sample in a study of neoadjuvant anti-PD-1 for oral cavity cancer. The time point denotes: after neoadjuvant nivolumab, at surgical resection. Measured with immunoSEQ multiplex PCR; TCRdb has only the in-frame clones, and not every one. The data contain about 72,000 clones, roughly 85% of them singletons. The sample was PBMCs, taken after nivolumab (anti-PD-1) treatment. These receptors all stem from a person aged 35 to 85 with oral cavity squamous cell carcinoma.

The chain combines TRBV30 with TRBJ2-7; D perhaps matches TRBD2 (5 bases). The germline gives CDR1 GTSNPN, CDR2 SVGIG (reference sequence). V was trimmed by 3 bases and J by 7 bases, leaving 13 bases between them. This CDR3 is 12 amino acids long. The CDR3 sequence is CAWSLGLGEQYF. CDR3 bases: TGTGCCTGGAGCCTCGGACTGGGAGAGCAGTACTTC.

The chain links TRBV14 to TRBJ1-4; 7 bases are shared with TRBD1. The CDR3 is 15 residues long. Germline V gives CDR1 SGHDN, CDR2 FVKESK. The ends lost 4 bases at V and 4 bases at J; junction bases unmatched: 6. The chain's CDR3 is CASSPGGQVNEKLFF. The DNA for the CDR3 is TGTGCCAGCAGCCCCGGTGGACAGGTTAATGAAAAACTGTTTTTT.

This clone has more than one count but fewer than ten. The chain recombines TRBV6-1 with TRBJ2-1; TRBD2 matches 10 bases. CDR1 and CDR2 from the germline V gene are MNHNS and SASEGT. CDR3 size: 16 residues. V lost 3 bases, J lost 8 bases, and 10 bases stayed unmatched. The CDR3 DNA reads as TGTGCCAGCAGTGAGGAGGGGGCTAGCGGGAGCGATGAGCAGTTCTTC. This gives the protein CASSEEGASGSDEQFF.

The chain uses TRBV25-1 and TRBJ1-2; 11 bases fit TRBD1. Trimming at V came to 3 bases and at J to 8 bases, leaving 8 bases not matched to a gene. The CDR3 runs 15 residues. The germline V gene encodes CDR1 MGHDK and CDR2 SYGVNS. CDR3 DNA sequence: TGTGCCAGCAGTGATATAGGACAGGGGGCAGGAGGCTACACCTTC. Translated, it gives CASSDIGQGAGGYTF.

The rearrangement links TRBV6-1 to TRBJ1-5, with TRBD1 matching 7 bases. This CDR3 has 15 residues. Germline-derived CDR1 and CDR2 are MNHNS and SASEGT. Germline trimming cut 3 bases from V and 11 bases from J; bases unmatched to any gene: 13. In nucleotides, the CDR3 is TGTGCCAGCAGTGATGGGCAGGGGGTCACTATGGCCCAGCATTTT. It encodes CASSDGQGVTMAQHF.

This clone was seen just once. The V call is TRBV6-1, the J call TRBJ2-4; 8 nucleotides agree with TRBD2. The CDR3 extends over 16 amino acids. The germline V gene encodes CDR1 MNHNS and CDR2 SASEGT. V lost 0 bases, J lost 4 bases, and 5 bases stayed unmatched. The CDR3 is CASSEAPGGVKNIQYF. The CDR3 DNA reads as TGTGCCAGCAGTGAAGCCCCCGGGGGGGTAAAAAACATTCAGTACTTC.

The chain recombines TRBV7-6 with TRBJ2-1, with 7 bases matching TRBD2. The CDR3 spans 14 residues. Germline V gene lookup returns CDR1 SGHVS and CDR2 FNYEAQ. Losses at the gene ends were 6 bases for V and 2 bases for J; bases not matched to a gene: 4. The CDR3 here is CASRTGGPYNEQFF. The CDR3 DNA follows: TGTGCCAGCAGGACGGGAGGACCCTACAATGAGCAGTTCTTC.

V is TRBV25-1 and J is TRBJ2-7; no definite D call. This CDR3 has 14 amino acids. V was shortened by 0 bases and J by 2 bases, with 8 bases between the two germline ends. Germline loops: CDR1 MGHDK, CDR2 SYGVNS. The CDR3 reads CASSEYGKAYEQYF. CDR3 nucleotides: TGTGCCAGCAGTGAATATGGAAAGGCCTACGAGCAGTACTTC.

This chain joins TRBV6-1 and TRBJ1-2, with D uncertain. Germline V gives CDR1 MNHNS, CDR2 SASEGT. The V end lost 0 bases, the J end lost 4 bases, and 9 bases lay between the germline ends. This CDR3 spans 14 amino acids. For the CDR3, the DNA is TGTGCCAGCAGTGAAGCGTCAGGTGTCTATGGCTACACCTTC. Translation: CASSEASGVYGYTF.

This clone came up once. V and J are TRBV29-1 and TRBJ1-2; TRBD1 matches at 7 bases. The CDR3 contains 13 residues. V lost 2 bases and J lost 4; bases outside the gene matches: 4. Germline CDR1 is SQVTM and CDR2 is ANQGSEA. Here the CDR3 DNA reads TGCAGCGTTGAATATCGGACAGGCTATGGCTACACCTTC. Translation gives CSVEYRTGYGYTF.

The chain links TRBV6-6 to TRBJ1-2, with 7 bases that match TRBD1. J was trimmed by 3 bases and V by 4 bases; bases with no gene match: 11. The CDR3 length is 16 residues. Per germline, CDR1 MNHNY and CDR2 SVGAGI (reference sequence). The CDR3 DNA reads as TGTGCCAGCAGTTCAACCTCCGACAGGGCAGACTATGGCTACACCTTC. This sequence encodes CASSSTSDRADYGYTF.

The chain employs TRBV13 and TRBJ2-1; D is undetermined. CDR1 PRHDT and CDR2 FYEKMQ come from the germline V gene (reference sequence). The germline V and J ends were trimmed by 5 bases and 6 bases, with 20 bases remaining between them. The CDR3 totals 16 residues. In DNA form, the CDR3 reads TGTGCCAGCAGCCCTCGGTTTTTGGACCTCCTCAATGAGCAGTTCTTC. It codes for CASSPRFLDLLNEQFF. Full variable domain (outside the CDR3, taken from reference TRBV13 and TRBJ2-1): AAGVIQSPRHLIKEKRETATLKCYPIPRHDTVYWYQQGPGQDPQFLISFYEKMQSDKGSIPDRFSAQQFSDYHSELNMSSLELGDSALYFCASSPRFLDLLNEQFFGPGTRLTVL.

V gene TRBV19 combines with J gene TRBJ2-1, with unresolved D. Per germline, CDR1 LNHDA and CDR2 SQIVND (reference sequence). This CDR3 has 13 residues. V lost 3 bases to trimming and J lost 9 bases, with 12 bases between them. DNA for the CDR3: TGTGCCAGTAGTATTAATAAGGGCGGTGAGCAGTTCTTC. It yields the protein CASSINKGGEQFF.

The sample holds a few counts of this clone. The chain employs TRBV9 and TRBJ2-4; TRBD1 matches 7 bases. The length of the CDR3 is 13 residues. V shed 4 bases and J 9 bases; nucleotides not matched to a gene: 7. Germline V gene data show CDR1 as SGDLS and CDR2 as YYNGEE. CDR3 residues: CASSIGTVGIQYF. Here the CDR3 DNA reads TGTGCCAGCAGCATAGGGACAGTGGGCATTCAGTACTTC.

This chain joins TRBV28 and TRBJ1-2; D gene uncertain. V gave up 5 bases and J gave up 0 bases, with 7 bases separating them. Per germline, CDR1 MDHEN and CDR2 SYDVKM. The CDR3 length is 13 residues. The CDR3 spells CASSQDSNYGYTF. CDR3 bases: TGTGCCAGCAGTCAGGATTCTAACTATGGCTACACCTTC.

The V call is TRBV4-1, the J call TRBJ2-6; 9 bases map to TRBD2. The germline gives CDR1 MGHRA, CDR2 YSYEKL. The CDR3 extends over 16 amino acids. The trim removed 2 bases at V and 4 bases at J, leaving 3 bases unmatched. The CDR3 nucleotides read TGCGCCAGCAGCCAAACAGCGGGAGGAGGGGCCAACGTCCTGACTTTC. This codes for CASSQTAGGGANVLTF.

The V and J genes are TRBV11-2 and TRBJ1-1; possibly TRBD1 for D (6 bases). From germline, CDR1 is SGHAT and CDR2 FQNNGV. CDR3 length: 14 amino acids. V lost 1 base and J lost 5, with 11 bases in between. The CDR3 sequence: CASSLVKGVTEAFF. The CDR3 nucleotides read TGTGCCAGCAGCTTAGTTAAGGGGGTAACTGAAGCTTTCTTT.

The chain is built from TRBV27 and TRBJ1-1, with TRBD1 identical over 7 bases. CDR1 and CDR2 (germline): MNHEY, SMNVEV (reference sequence). The V segment lost 5 bases and the J segment 0 bases; nucleotides outside the gene matches: 3. The CDR3 covers 14 residues. The CDR3 DNA reads as TGTGCCAGCAGTCGGGACAGATTGAACACTGAAGCTTTCTTT. Its translation is CASSRDRLNTEAFF.

The V gene is TRBV5-4, the J gene TRBJ2-5; TRBD2 matches 13 bases. With 4 bases clipped from V and 2 bases from J, the junction kept 8 bases outside the gene matches. Germline assignment: CDR1 SGHNT and CDR2 YYREEE (reference sequence). The CDR3 has 17 residues. CDR3 residues: CASSPGGLAGVQETQYF. Written as DNA, the CDR3 is TGTGCCAGCAGCCCCGGTGGACTAGCGGGAGTTCAAGAGACCCAGTACTTC. Based on the CDR3 plus reference TRBV5-4 and TRBJ2-5, the full variable domain is ETGVTQSPTHLIKTRGQQVTLRCSSQSGHNTVSWYQQALGQGPQFIFQYYREEENGRGNFPPRFSGLQFPNYSSELNVNALELDDSALYLCASSPGGLAGVQETQYFGPGTRLLVL.

The chain has TRBV7-8 and TRBJ1-5; D gene uncertain. Per the germline V gene, CDR1 is SGHVS and CDR2 is FQNEAQ. CDR3 length: 13 residues. Trimming removed 5 bases from V and 3 bases from J, with 8 bases in between. The CDR3: CASSHKPNQPQHF. CDR3 DNA sequence: TGTGCCAGCAGCCACAAACCCAATCAGCCCCAGCATTTT.

This rearrangement joins TRBV18 to TRBJ2-5; 8 positions agree with TRBD1. The J segment lost 2 bases and the V segment lost 6 bases, leaving 8 bases of the junction unmatched. The CDR3 is 15 residues long. Germline lookup yields CDR1 KGHSH and CDR2 LQKENI. CDR3 nucleotides: TGTGCCAGCTCTCCGGACAGGGCTATACAAGAGACCCAGTACTTC. Protein sequence: CASSPDRAIQETQYF. The complete variable domain, with remaining parts taken from reference TRBV18 and TRBJ2-5, reads NAGVMQNPRHLVRRRGQEARLRCSPMKGHSHVYWYRQLPEEGLKFMVYLQKENIIDESGMPKERFSAEFPKEGPSILRIQQVVRGDSAAYFCASSPDRAIQETQYFGPGTRLLVL.

The chain couples TRBV5-1 to TRBJ2-7; tentatively, D is TRBD2 (6 bases). There are 14 residues in the CDR3. CDR1 SGHRS and CDR2 YFSETQ come from the germline V gene. V was trimmed by 3 bases and J by 1 base, leaving 11 bases between them. This CDR3 is CASSSMTSSYEQYF. In nucleotides, the CDR3 is TGCGCCAGCAGCTCCATGACTAGTTCCTACGAGCAGTACTTC.

This chain links TRBV29-1 with TRBJ1-4, with 7 positions matching TRBD1. V shed 6 bases, J shed 5 bases, and the junction held 3 bases outside the gene matches. CDR1 is SQVTM, CDR2 ANQGSEA, per germline. The CDR3 is 12 amino acids. The DNA for the CDR3 is TGCAGCGTGGGGGACAGAAATGAAAAACTGTTTTTT. Protein: CSVGDRNEKLFF. The full variable domain, with the rest looked up from reference TRBV29-1 and TRBJ1-4, is SAVISQKPSRDICQRGTSLTIQCQVDSQVTMMFWYRQQPGQSLTLIATANQGSEATYESGFVIDKFPISRPNLTFSTLTVSNMSPEDSSIYLCSVGDRNEKLFFGSGTQLSVL.

The V call is TRBV6-6, the J call TRBJ1-4; 7 bases are a match to TRBD1. Per germline, CDR1 MNHNY and CDR2 SVGAGI (reference sequence). The ends lost 7 bases at V and 2 bases at J; junction bases unmatched: 7. The CDR3 covers 15 residues. The CDR3 DNA is TGTGCCAGCATACCTGAGACAGGGACTAATGAAAAACTGTTTTTT. Amino acids: CASIPETGTNEKLFF.

The chain couples TRBV6-6 to TRBJ1-4, with D tentatively TRBD1 (6 bases). Per germline, CDR1 MNHNY and CDR2 SVGAGI (reference sequence). Between the trimmed V and J ends, which lost 3 bases and 8 bases, there was a span of 16 bases. The CDR3 is made up of 15 amino acids. The CDR3 sequence: CASSYGLGAGEKLFF. CDR3 in DNA: TGTGCCAGCAGTTATGGGCTGGGGGCCGGCGAAAAACTGTTTTTT.